A selection of T cell receptor beta chains follows, all from one sample in a study of patients and donors after allogeneic stem cell transplantation. TCRdb processed the RT-PCR reads anew with MiXCR; each CDR3 protein has one entry. The sample shows roughly 880,000 distinct CDR3 sequences, roughly 17% of them seen only once. The sample taken for sequencing was blood, either unsorted or a sorted T cell fraction (not recorded which). The receptors here all came from a human donor who was either an allogeneic HSCT recipient or a stem cell or donor lymphocyte infusion donor (not recorded which). It is not recorded whose cells these are; they may come from a transplant donor. Both conserved end residues are part of each CDR3. A D gene is named only where the DNA matches it firmly. Clone size is given for some rows only: seen once, a few or many times, or a class if the clone is expanded.

V gene	D gene	J gene	clone size	CDR3 DNA	CDR3 protein
TRBV5-1	-	TRBJ2-2	few	TGCGCCAGCAGCTTGGTGCAGACCGGCACCGGGGAGCTGTTTTTT	CASSLVQTGTGELFF
TRBV12-3/TRBV12-4	TRBD2	TRBJ2-3	-	TGTGCCAGCAGCCTCTCGGCGGGGGGGATCACAGATACGCAGTATTTT	CASSLSAGGITDTQYF
TRBV6-1	TRBD1	TRBJ2-7	-	TGTGCCAGCAGGTCGGGGACAGGGTTCTACGAGCAGTACTTC	CASRSGTGFYEQYF
TRBV18	TRBD1	TRBJ2-3	-	TGTGCCAGCTCTCTGAACAGGGGCGAAACCACAGATACGCAGTATTTT	CASSLNRGETTDTQYF
TRBV7-9	TRBD1	TRBJ2-7	once	TGTGCCAGCAGCTCGGGACAGGGGATGAGTTCGTACTTC	CASSSGQGMSSYF
TRBV5-8	TRBD1	TRBJ1-5	-	TGTGCCAGCAGCTTGTGGACAGGAGAGCGCAATCAGCCCCAGCATTTT	CASSLWTGERNQPQHF
TRBV20-1	-	TRBJ2-3	few	TGCAGTGCTAGCGGTGGGGGCAGCGCAGATACGCAGTATTTT	CSASGGGSADTQYF
TRBV4-2	TRBD2	TRBJ2-1	-	TGTGCCAGCAGCCCCCGCATTAGCGGGAGCTATGAGCAGTTCTTC	CASSPRISGSYEQFF
TRBV25-1	TRBD2	TRBJ2-1	-	TGTGCCAGCAGAGGTAGGGCTAGCGGATACAATGAGCAGTTCTTC	CASRGRASGYNEQFF
TRBV18	-	TRBJ2-1	few	TGTGCCAGCTCACCCCAACTAGAAGGGTCGGGAAATGAGCAGTTCTTC	CASSPQLEGSGNEQFF
TRBV20-1	-	TRBJ2-5	-	TGCAGTGCTAATGTAGAGACCCAGTACTTC	CSANVETQYF
TRBV27	-	TRBJ2-3	many	TGTGCCAGCAGTTCCTATCGCGGGAGCACAGATACGCAGTATTTT	CASSSYRGSTDTQYF
TRBV28	-	TRBJ1-5	many	TGTGCCAGCAGCTCACAGGGATTTCAGCCCCAGCATTTT	CASSSQGFQPQHF
TRBV18	TRBD2	TRBJ2-1	-	TGTGCCAGCTCACCACCGAGAGCGGGAGGGGTAGATGAGCAGTTCTTC	CASSPPRAGGVDEQFF
TRBV29-1	-	TRBJ1-3	-	TGCAGCGCTGAGGGTGGAGGGGGAAACACCATATATTTT	CSAEGGGGNTIYF
TRBV7-6	TRBD2	TRBJ2-7	few	TGTGCCAGCAGCTCGGGGACTAGCCCCTTCTACGAGCAGTACTTC	CASSSGTSPFYEQYF
TRBV6-1	TRBD2	TRBJ2-1	few	TGTGCCAGCAGGGGCGGGGGGGCCAAATACAATGAGCAGTTCTTC	CASRGGGAKYNEQFF
TRBV6-1	-	TRBJ2-5	few	TGTGCCAGCAAGGGGCTAGGCAAAGAGACCCAGTACTTC	CASKGLGKETQYF
TRBV12-3/TRBV12-4	TRBD1	TRBJ2-3	few	TGTGCCAGCAGTAGGACAGGGTTGGGCACAGATACGCAGTATTTT	CASSRTGLGTDTQYF
TRBV6-5	TRBD2	TRBJ2-1	-	TGTGCCAGCAGTTACAGGGCGGGAGGAAACAATGAGCAGTTCTTC	CASSYRAGGNNEQFF
TRBV12-3/TRBV12-4	TRBD1	TRBJ2-5	-	TGTGCCAGCTCACCAGTACAGGGGGCGGCGGAGACCCAGTACTTC	CASSPVQGAAETQYF
TRBV5-1	-	TRBJ2-7	-	TGCGCCAGCAGCTTGTCCAGCGGAGCCTACGAGCAGTACTTC	CASSLSSGAYEQYF
TRBV20-1	TRBD1	TRBJ1-5	few	TGCAGTGCTAGAGATGGGACAGGTCGTGGTCAGCCCCAGCATTTT	CSARDGTGRGQPQHF
TRBV27	-	TRBJ1-5	few	TGTGCCAGCAGTTTATTACCAGGGATGCAGCCCCAGCATTTT	CASSLLPGMQPQHF
TRBV12-3/TRBV12-4	TRBD2	TRBJ2-5	few	TGTGCCAGCAGCTCACTTCCTAGCGGGGAGACCCAGTACTTC	CASSSLPSGETQYF
TRBV4-3	TRBD2	TRBJ2-2	-	TGCGCCAGCAGTTACGGGGGGGCATGGAACACCGGGGAGCTGTTTTTT	CASSYGGAWNTGELFF
TRBV5-1	TRBD1	TRBJ1-2	few	TGCGCCAGCAGCCCCAGACAGGGAATCGACTATGGCTACACCTTC	CASSPRQGIDYGYTF
TRBV10-3	-	TRBJ1-2	few	TGTGCCATCAGTGAGGACAGCTATGGCTATGGCTACACCTTC	CAISEDSYGYGYTF
TRBV24-1	TRBD1	TRBJ2-1	-	TGTGCCACCAGTGATCCGGACAGGAATAGCGATGAGCAGTTCTTC	CATSDPDRNSDEQFF
TRBV5-1	-	TRBJ2-7	-	TGCGCCAGCAGCTTGGTCGCTCGGACATCAACCTACGAGCAGTACTTC	CASSLVARTSTYEQYF
TRBV3-1	-	TRBJ2-2	few	TGTGCCAGCAGCCAAGCTGGCGGACGTGGCACCGGGGAGCTGTTTTTT	CASSQAGGRGTGELFF
TRBV6-1	-	TRBJ1-3	-	TGTGCCAGCAAACCTCCGGGACCCCATGGAAACACCATATATTTT	CASKPPGPHGNTIYF
TRBV5-1	-	TRBJ1-1	-	TGCGCCAGCAGCCAACAGGGTGGGGAAGAAGCTTTCTTT	CASSQQGGEEAFF
TRBV6-2/TRBV6-3	-	TRBJ2-1	few	TGTGCCAGCTCAACGGGGGCTGAGCAGTTCTTC	CASSTGAEQFF